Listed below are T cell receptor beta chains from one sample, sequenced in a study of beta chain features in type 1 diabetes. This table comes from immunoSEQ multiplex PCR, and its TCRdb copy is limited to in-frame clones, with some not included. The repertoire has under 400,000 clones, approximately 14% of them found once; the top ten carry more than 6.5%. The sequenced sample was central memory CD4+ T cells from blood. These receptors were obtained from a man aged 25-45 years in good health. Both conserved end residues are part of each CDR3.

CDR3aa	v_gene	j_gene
CASSGISGETQYF	TRBV2	TRBJ2-5
CASSLLGLPTDTQYF	TRBV7-2	TRBJ2-3
CASSFSEDTQYF	TRBV9	TRBJ2-3
CASSDWGGEQYF	TRBV25-1	TRBJ2-7
CASSPGSAAGYGYTF	TRBV18	TRBJ1-2
CASRIVGDGETQYF	TRBV5-6	TRBJ2-5
CASSLRLAGVNEQFF	TRBV6-5	TRBJ2-1
CASSPDTYEQYF	TRBV28	TRBJ2-7
CATDKRESGNTIYF	TRBV7-2	TRBJ1-3
CASSPGDVYGYTF	TRBV18	TRBJ1-2
CASSQDRSSGNTIYF	TRBV4-3	TRBJ1-3
CASTGTGYSTDTQYF	TRBV19	TRBJ2-3
CASSLESETGELFF	TRBV7-3	TRBJ2-2
CASSLWGGNQPQHF	TRBV5-1	TRBJ1-5
CASSPGKSEQFF	TRBV18	TRBJ2-1
CATKIGLDGNYGYTF	TRBV10-3	TRBJ1-2
CSVEPVSYEQYF	TRBV29-1	TRBJ2-7
CAWRWSGGHTEAFF	TRBV30	TRBJ1-1
CASKDRVTYEQYF	TRBV6-5	TRBJ2-7
CASSQSWKGLYGYTF	TRBV23-1	TRBJ1-2
CSAELQSLYTF	TRBV20-1	TRBJ1-2
CASSVGRGVETQYF	TRBV6-5	TRBJ2-5
CASTGWGGETQYF	TRBV10-3	TRBJ2-5
CAWSVSRNTIYF	TRBV30	TRBJ1-3
CASSVGGVGRGTEAFF	TRBV19	TRBJ1-1
CASSLLWGADTQYF	TRBV7-2	TRBJ2-3
CSVTGHGGTEAFF	TRBV29-1	TRBJ1-1
CAISTSIGNTIYF	TRBV10-3	TRBJ1-3
CASSQDPTGLIDTQYF	TRBV4-3	TRBJ2-3
CASSLNRATDTQYF	TRBV27	TRBJ2-3
CASSQYRVETQYF	TRBV25-1	TRBJ2-5
CASSAGLQETQYF	TRBV11-2	TRBJ2-5
CASRTERGGTYGYTF	TRBV19	TRBJ1-2
CASSYSSEQYF	TRBV6-5	TRBJ2-7
CASSSRQEAEAFF	TRBV11-3	TRBJ1-1
CSVEERMDTQYF	TRBV29-1	TRBJ2-3
CASRTQVKQPQHF	TRBV2	TRBJ1-5
CASGRSGVSGTQYF	TRBV7-8	TRBJ2-5
CASSLVRLAGGQYNEQFF	TRBV5-6	TRBJ2-1
CASSLPSTNIQYF	TRBV11-2	TRBJ2-4
CASSLEGLAGGETQYF	TRBV5-5	TRBJ2-5
CASSLLGGKTGELFF	TRBV7-2	TRBJ2-2
CASSGAGGLNQPQHF	TRBV6-1	TRBJ1-5
CASSYLAEGETQYF	TRBV5-1	TRBJ2-5
CASRRGVLTEAFF	TRBV6-6	TRBJ1-1
CASSREYGQGGGYTF	TRBV5-4	TRBJ1-2
CASSPGTLTGELFF	TRBV18	TRBJ2-2
CASREGTGRETQYF	TRBV5-1	TRBJ2-5
CASSAAAVVETQYF	TRBV6-1	TRBJ2-5
CASSQVGATEAFF	TRBV14	TRBJ1-1
CASSMSGRASGANVLTF	TRBV7-2	TRBJ2-6
CASRSKGGMNTEAFF	TRBV5-1	TRBJ1-1
CAWSRGGTDTQYF	TRBV30	TRBJ2-3
CASGLGVGSNQPQHF	TRBV12-5	TRBJ1-5
CASSPRTGSLEQYF	TRBV19	TRBJ2-7
CASSAVDRTIQYF	TRBV6-1	TRBJ2-4
CASSVGAGYSYNEQFF	TRBV9	TRBJ2-1
CASSFGASVRYF	TRBV11-2	TRBJ2-3
CAIRAADLGANVLTF	TRBV10-3	TRBJ2-6